This TCR beta chain appears in the sequencing data of a study of regulatory T cells in long-lasting Graves disease. Whole-study results and caveats: Among samples with persistent disease, TRBV28, TRBJ1-2 and TRBJ2-5 were favored. Small sample size may have lowered accuracy. Persistent Graves' patients showed less TCR diversity than newly diagnosed ones.

CDR3-region Arm-PCR and iRepertoire HTBI primers produced the TCR beta libraries. TCRdb re-derived calls from the multiplex PCR reads in MiXCR, one entry per CDR3 protein. Of about 470,000 distinct CDR3 sequences in the sample, 20% to 25% are singletons; the top ten hold about 7%. In this sample, this clonotype turned up many times. The target antigen is unknown. V shed 4 bases and J shed 3 bases, with 12 bases lying between them. Germline V lookup: CDR1 MDHEN, CDR2 SYDVKM. The CDR3 length is 14 residues. The time point here: persistent/refractory GD, antithyroid drugs over 5 years with positive TRAb. Extracted PBMC RNA gave rise to the TCR library. The authors diagnosed Graves' disease using American Thyroid Association guidelines.

The sample here was peripheral blood mononuclear cells (PBMCs), taken when the disease was refractory, from a patient treated with antithyroid drugs. This chain connects TRBV28 to TRBJ1-1; TRBD1 is a possible D gene (5 bases). This TCR derives from a female donor with Graves disease. Here the CDR3 DNA reads TGTGCCAGCAGTTCCCTCAGGGAGGACACTGAAGCTTTCTTT. Translated, it gives CASSSLREDTEAFF.